This T cell receptor (beta chain) appears in the sequencing data of a study of blood T cell repertoires in COVID-19. The CDR3 runs to 17 residues. CDR1 and CDR2 from the germline V gene are LNHDA and SQIVND (reference sequence). V was cut by 3 bases and J by 4 bases, with 21 bases left in between. Some clones are missing from TCRdb's copy, which holds only in-frame ones; the method was immunoSEQ multiplex PCR. The table lists about 190,000 clones, around 84% of them singletons, with less than 20% in the top ten. The source material was peripheral blood. The J gene is TRBJ1-2, the V gene TRBV19; D gene uncertain. The receptor's source is a human donor in a cohort sampled during active COVID-19. CDR3 DNA: TGTGCCAGTAGTATTCCACACAAACCCTTCGTTACCTATGGCTACACCTTC. Amino acid sequence: CASSIPHKPFVTYGYTF.